The T cell receptor beta chain described here comes from a study of regulatory and conventional T cells in RAG deficiency. The table came from immunoSEQ multiplex PCR; TCRdb's copy has only in-frame clones and leaves some out. The sample has more than 10,000 clones, approximately 93% seen once. Details on this clone: Its antigen remains unidentified.

Conventional CD4+ T cells were sorted from blood as CD25-low CD127-high cells. General study points: Shannon entropy was markedly lower and Simpson indices higher in RAG-deficient patients than control T-cell subsets. In Omenn syndrome, sorted "Tregs" may be peripherally activated cells. Treg unique TCR beta sequences were approximately 100-fold fewer in Omenn syndrome and CID/AS patients than controls.

The germline V and J ends were trimmed by 1 base and 3 bases, with 10 bases remaining between them. The CDR3 contains 14 residues. Germline values: CDR1 GTSNPN, CDR2 SVGIG (reference sequence). The same data also contributed to another study, on regulatory T cells. This second report adds: The primer mix had 52 TRBV and 13 TRBJ primers. In patients, unique TRB V-J pairs were restricted and V/J usage skewed, especially in Tregs.

The sample consisted of CD4+ effector T cells sorted from blood. The origin of this receptor is a human donor in good health. This chain joins TRBV30 and TRBJ1-3; D perhaps matches TRBD1 (6 bases). The CDR3 here is CAWSDGGGGNTIYF. CDR3 DNA sequence: TGTGCCTGGAGTGATGGAGGGGGTGGAAACACCATATATTTT.